These T cell receptor beta chains were read from a single sample in a study of T cell clones after liver transplantation. Sequencing used immunoSEQ multiplex PCR; TCRdb keeps in-frame clones, though not all of them. The sample comprises 55,000 to 75,000 clones, about two thirds of which are singletons, and 2.5% to 3% rests with the top ten. Here the sequenced sample was CD4+ T cells from blood, taken at the roughly 16-month timepoint. The receptors derive from a human patient who received a liver transplant. The graft donor may account for some of the T cells. CDR3s include the opening cysteine and the closing phenylalanine or tryptophan. A D gene is named only where the DNA matches it firmly. The listing skips clone size in some rows; elsewhere it reads once, few, many or a size class.

d_call: .
clone_size: medium-sized
j_call: TRBJ2-2
v_call: TRBV11-3
cdr3_nt: TGTGCCAGCAGCTTAGGCACAGGGAACACCGGGGAGCTGTTTTTT
cdr3_aa: CASSLGTGNTGELFF

d_call: .
clone_size: .
j_call: TRBJ2-5
v_call: TRBV5-6
cdr3_nt: TGTGCCAGCAGCTTGGGAGCCCGGGGTGAGGAGACCCAGTACTTC
cdr3_aa: CASSLGARGEETQYF

d_call: TRBD2
clone_size: few
j_call: TRBJ2-1
v_call: TRBV4-3
cdr3_nt: TGCGCCAGCAGCCAAGATAAGTTGATAGCGGGAGGCCCTGGCAATGAGCAGTTCTTC
cdr3_aa: CASSQDKLIAGGPGNEQFF

d_call: TRBD1
clone_size: .
j_call: TRBJ2-3
v_call: TRBV12-5
cdr3_nt: TGTGCTAGTGGTTTGGTAAGGGGGCGCACAGATACGCAGTATTTT
cdr3_aa: CASGLVRGRTDTQYF

d_call: TRBD1
clone_size: .
j_call: TRBJ1-4
v_call: TRBV7-2
cdr3_nt: TGTGCCAGCAGGCGACAGGGAGCAACTAATGAAAAACTGTTTTTT
cdr3_aa: CASRRQGATNEKLFF

d_call: TRBD1
clone_size: medium-sized
j_call: TRBJ2-5
v_call: TRBV2
cdr3_nt: TGTGCCAGCAGCCGACAGGGGGTGGAAGAGACCCAGTACTTC
cdr3_aa: CASSRQGVEETQYF

d_call: TRBD1
clone_size: .
j_call: TRBJ2-5
v_call: TRBV5-6
cdr3_nt: TGTGCCAGCAGCTTGGTTGACAGGGCTAGGACCCAGTACTTC
cdr3_aa: CASSLVDRARTQYF

d_call: .
clone_size: .
j_call: TRBJ1-3
v_call: TRBV7-2
cdr3_nt: TGTGCCAGCAGCCCCCCTGGGGACACCATATATTTT
cdr3_aa: CASSPPGDTIYF

d_call: .
clone_size: .
j_call: TRBJ2-1
v_call: TRBV6-6
cdr3_nt: TGTGCCAGCAGTTCCAGTTGGGATGAGCAGTTCTTC
cdr3_aa: CASSSSWDEQFF

d_call: TRBD2
clone_size: .
j_call: TRBJ2-1
v_call: TRBV18
cdr3_nt: TGTGCCAGCTCACCAGGGACTAGCGGGAGTAATGAGCAGTTCTTC
cdr3_aa: CASSPGTSGSNEQFF

d_call: TRBD2
clone_size: few
j_call: TRBJ2-5
v_call: TRBV7-9
cdr3_nt: TGTGCCAGCAGCTCAGGACTAGCGGGGGATCAAGAGACCCAGTACTTC
cdr3_aa: CASSSGLAGDQETQYF

d_call: .
clone_size: .
j_call: TRBJ1-1
v_call: TRBV23-1
cdr3_nt: TGCGCCAGCAGTCAATCCACAGGCTCCGTCGCTGAAGCTTTCTTT
cdr3_aa: CASSQSTGSVAEAFF

d_call: .
clone_size: .
j_call: TRBJ1-5
v_call: TRBV15
cdr3_nt: TGTGCCACCAGCAGATCCCTACGGACAGCCAAAAATCAGCCCCAGCATTTT
cdr3_aa: CATSRSLRTAKNQPQHF

d_call: TRBD1
clone_size: few
j_call: TRBJ1-5
v_call: TRBV5-6
cdr3_nt: TGTGCCAGCAGTATTGGTAGGGACAGGGGATCCGATCAGCCCCAGCATTTT
cdr3_aa: CASSIGRDRGSDQPQHF

d_call: .
clone_size: .
j_call: TRBJ1-5
v_call: TRBV12-5
cdr3_nt: TGTGCTAGTGGTTTGGTGCCCAGGGACGGTCAGCCCCAGCATTTT
cdr3_aa: CASGLVPRDGQPQHF

d_call: .
clone_size: .
j_call: TRBJ1-5
v_call: TRBV18
cdr3_nt: TGTGCCAGCTCCCCCGGTCCAGGGAGCAATCAGCCCCAGCATTTT
cdr3_aa: CASSPGPGSNQPQHF

d_call: .
clone_size: .
j_call: TRBJ2-5
v_call: TRBV5-1
cdr3_nt: TGCGCCAGCAGCGTCGGAGGGGCATTGGAGACCCAGTACTTC
cdr3_aa: CASSVGGALETQYF

d_call: .
clone_size: .
j_call: TRBJ2-5
v_call: TRBV5-1
cdr3_nt: TGCGCCAGCAGCTTGGGGGCGGGAATGGAGACCCAGTACTTC
cdr3_aa: CASSLGAGMETQYF

d_call: .
clone_size: .
j_call: TRBJ2-3
v_call: TRBV27
cdr3_nt: TGTGCCAGCAGTTTAGAGGGTAGTTGGACCACCCCTAGCACAGATACGCAGTATTTT
cdr3_aa: CASSLEGSWTTPSTDTQYF

d_call: TRBD2
clone_size: few
j_call: TRBJ2-2
v_call: TRBV7-8
cdr3_nt: TGTGCCAGCAGCTTCCGGACTAGCGGAGGTGGGACCGGGGAGCTGTTTTTT
cdr3_aa: CASSFRTSGGGTGELFF

d_call: .
clone_size: .
j_call: TRBJ2-1
v_call: TRBV21-1
cdr3_nt: TGTGCCAGCAGCAAAGCGGGGGAGAAAAGCCCTATGGGCAATGAGCAGTTCTTC
cdr3_aa: CASSKAGEKSPMGNEQFF

d_call: .
clone_size: once
j_call: TRBJ1-5
v_call: TRBV10-3
cdr3_nt: TGTGCCATCAGTGAGTCGATAGGGACGGGTAATCAGCCCCAGCATTTT
cdr3_aa: CAISESIGTGNQPQHF

d_call: .
clone_size: .
j_call: TRBJ2-3
v_call: TRBV6-1
cdr3_nt: TGTGCCAGCGGACGCAGCGAGGGGGGCACAGATACGCAGTATTTT
cdr3_aa: CASGRSEGGTDTQYF

d_call: .
clone_size: few
j_call: TRBJ1-5
v_call: TRBV6-1
cdr3_nt: TGTGCCAGCAATCCGACAGGCAATCAGCCCCAGCATTTT
cdr3_aa: CASNPTGNQPQHF

d_call: .
clone_size: .
j_call: TRBJ2-5
v_call: TRBV10-3
cdr3_nt: TGTGCCATCAGTTTAGCGGATCAAGAGACCCAGTACTTC
cdr3_aa: CAISLADQETQYF

d_call: .
clone_size: few
j_call: TRBJ1-5
v_call: TRBV29-1
cdr3_nt: TGCAGCGCCAGCGCGGGGGACGGCAATCAGCCCCAGCATTTT
cdr3_aa: CSASAGDGNQPQHF

d_call: TRBD2
clone_size: .
j_call: TRBJ2-5
v_call: TRBV5-8
cdr3_nt: TGTGCCAGCAAAGCGGGGGGTGGAGAGACCCAGTACTTC
cdr3_aa: CASKAGGGETQYF

d_call: .
clone_size: .
j_call: TRBJ1-2
v_call: TRBV30
cdr3_nt: TGTGCCTGGGGCCGGGAGGGATATGGCTACACCTTC
cdr3_aa: CAWGREGYGYTF

d_call: .
clone_size: few
j_call: TRBJ1-1
v_call: TRBV5-1
cdr3_nt: TGCGCCAGCAGCTTGGACCCCCCAGGCCAGGAAACTGAAGCTTTCTTT
cdr3_aa: CASSLDPPGQETEAFF

d_call: TRBD1
clone_size: .
j_call: TRBJ1-1
v_call: TRBV10-2
cdr3_nt: TGCGCCAGCAGGGGACAGGGGATCTCTGAAGCTTTCTTT
cdr3_aa: CASRGQGISEAFF

d_call: .
clone_size: .
j_call: TRBJ1-2
v_call: TRBV5-1
cdr3_nt: TGCGCCAGCAGCCCGACGACAGATGCCCCCTATGGCTACACCTTC
cdr3_aa: CASSPTTDAPYGYTF

d_call: .
clone_size: few
j_call: TRBJ2-4
v_call: TRBV21-1
cdr3_nt: TGTGCCAGCATCAGAGGGACAGGGGGCTCCCCAATAGCCAAAAACATTCAGTACTTC
cdr3_aa: CASIRGTGGSPIAKNIQYF

d_call: .
clone_size: .
j_call: TRBJ2-1
v_call: TRBV7-2
cdr3_nt: TGTGCCAGCAGCAGTACAGGTTCCCAGTTCTTC
cdr3_aa: CASSSTGSQFF

d_call: .
clone_size: .
j_call: TRBJ1-6
v_call: TRBV2
cdr3_nt: TGTGCCAGCAGTGAGCAGGGTGTGGGTTCACCCCTCCACTTT
cdr3_aa: CASSEQGVGSPLHF

d_call: TRBD1
clone_size: once
j_call: TRBJ1-1
v_call: TRBV5-1
cdr3_nt: TGCGCCAGCAGCTTTAAGGACAGGGGTTTGAACACTGAAGCTTTCTTT
cdr3_aa: CASSFKDRGLNTEAFF

d_call: .
clone_size: .
j_call: TRBJ2-3
v_call: TRBV7-9
cdr3_nt: TGTGCCAGCAGCTTAGAGCGTAGCACAGATACGCAGTATTTT
cdr3_aa: CASSLERSTDTQYF

d_call: .
clone_size: many
j_call: TRBJ2-7
v_call: TRBV5-1
cdr3_nt: TGCGCCAGCAGCGATTTGGCCGAGCAGTACTTC
cdr3_aa: CASSDLAEQYF

d_call: TRBD1
clone_size: few
j_call: TRBJ1-1
v_call: TRBV19
cdr3_nt: TGTGCCAGTAGTGCGAGGACAGGGGTAACTTTCTTT
cdr3_aa: CASSARTGVTFF

d_call: .
clone_size: .
j_call: TRBJ1-4
v_call: TRBV7-2
cdr3_nt: TGTGCCAGCAGCAAAGACAGTGCAACTAATGAAAAACTGTTTTTT
cdr3_aa: CASSKDSATNEKLFF

d_call: TRBD2
clone_size: .
j_call: TRBJ2-3
v_call: TRBV7-2
cdr3_nt: TGTGCCAGCAGCCGTCGCCTAGCGGCTAGCACAGATACGCAGTATTTT
cdr3_aa: CASSRRLAASTDTQYF

d_call: .
clone_size: .
j_call: TRBJ2-1
v_call: TRBV29-1
cdr3_nt: TGCAGCGTTGGACTGGGACCTAGCTCCTACAATGAGCAGTTCTTC
cdr3_aa: CSVGLGPSSYNEQFF

d_call: TRBD1
clone_size: many
j_call: TRBJ1-1
v_call: TRBV19
cdr3_nt: TGTGCCAGTAGTATGGGGGACAGGCGGGCCACTGAAGCTTTCTTT
cdr3_aa: CASSMGDRRATEAFF

d_call: .
clone_size: .
j_call: TRBJ2-5
v_call: TRBV18
cdr3_nt: TGTGCCAGCTCACCGTGGCAAGAGACCCAGTACTTC
cdr3_aa: CASSPWQETQYF

d_call: .
clone_size: .
j_call: TRBJ2-3
v_call: TRBV5-1
cdr3_nt: TGCGCCAGCAGCTCCGCCGGGACCAACACAGATACGCAGTATTTT
cdr3_aa: CASSSAGTNTDTQYF

d_call: .
clone_size: once
j_call: TRBJ1-6
v_call: TRBV13
cdr3_nt: TGTGCCAGCAGCTCCTACCGACAGGACAATAATTCACCCCTCCACTTT
cdr3_aa: CASSSYRQDNNSPLHF

d_call: .
clone_size: .
j_call: TRBJ2-3
v_call: TRBV7-2
cdr3_nt: TGTGCCAGCAGCACCGACTACACAGATACGCAGTATTTT
cdr3_aa: CASSTDYTDTQYF

d_call: TRBD1
clone_size: .
j_call: TRBJ1-3
v_call: TRBV28
cdr3_nt: TGTGCCAGCAGTTTACCCGGGACAGGTGGAAACACCATATATTTT
cdr3_aa: CASSLPGTGGNTIYF

d_call: .
clone_size: .
j_call: TRBJ1-5
v_call: TRBV30
cdr3_nt: TGTGCCTGGAGTGTTATGGCAGGGGATCAGCCCCAGCATTTT
cdr3_aa: CAWSVMAGDQPQHF

d_call: .
clone_size: .
j_call: TRBJ2-3
v_call: TRBV7-2
cdr3_nt: TGTGCCAGCAGCTTAACGACTAGCACAGATACGCAGTATTTT
cdr3_aa: CASSLTTSTDTQYF

d_call: .
clone_size: few
j_call: TRBJ2-1
v_call: TRBV28
cdr3_nt: TGTGCCAGCAGGGTGCGCAACAATGAGCAGTTCTTC
cdr3_aa: CASRVRNNEQFF

d_call: TRBD1
clone_size: .
j_call: TRBJ1-2
v_call: TRBV7-9
cdr3_nt: TGTGCCAGCAGCTTAGGGGACAGCTATAGCTATGGCTACACCTTC
cdr3_aa: CASSLGDSYSYGYTF

d_call: .
clone_size: few
j_call: TRBJ2-2
v_call: TRBV7-9
cdr3_nt: TGTGCCAGCAGCTTCCTGCCGGGGGAAAACACCGGGGAGCTGTTTTTT
cdr3_aa: CASSFLPGENTGELFF

d_call: .
clone_size: .
j_call: TRBJ2-7
v_call: TRBV30
cdr3_nt: TGTGCCTGCTCCCCTCCATACGAGCAGTACTTC
cdr3_aa: CACSPPYEQYF

d_call: .
clone_size: .
j_call: TRBJ2-7
v_call: TRBV5-4
cdr3_nt: TGTGCCAGCAGCTTGTGGGCGGCCCAGTCTAACGAGCAGTACTTC
cdr3_aa: CASSLWAAQSNEQYF

d_call: .
clone_size: .
j_call: TRBJ2-2
v_call: TRBV15
cdr3_nt: TGTGCCACCAGCAGAGGTTGGAAGAACACCGGGGAGCTGTTTTTT
cdr3_aa: CATSRGWKNTGELFF

d_call: .
clone_size: .
j_call: TRBJ2-5
v_call: TRBV18
cdr3_nt: TGTGCCAGCTCACGGCAAGCATCCCAAGAGACCCAGTACTTC
cdr3_aa: CASSRQASQETQYF

d_call: TRBD2
clone_size: .
j_call: TRBJ2-4
v_call: TRBV7-2
cdr3_nt: TGTGCCAGCAGCTTTCGTGAGGGGAGGGAAGCCAAAAACATTCAGTACTTC
cdr3_aa: CASSFREGREAKNIQYF

d_call: TRBD1
clone_size: .
j_call: TRBJ1-2
v_call: TRBV2
cdr3_nt: TGTGCCAGTAATACCCCGGGACAGGGGTTTGGCTATGGCTACACCTTC
cdr3_aa: CASNTPGQGFGYGYTF